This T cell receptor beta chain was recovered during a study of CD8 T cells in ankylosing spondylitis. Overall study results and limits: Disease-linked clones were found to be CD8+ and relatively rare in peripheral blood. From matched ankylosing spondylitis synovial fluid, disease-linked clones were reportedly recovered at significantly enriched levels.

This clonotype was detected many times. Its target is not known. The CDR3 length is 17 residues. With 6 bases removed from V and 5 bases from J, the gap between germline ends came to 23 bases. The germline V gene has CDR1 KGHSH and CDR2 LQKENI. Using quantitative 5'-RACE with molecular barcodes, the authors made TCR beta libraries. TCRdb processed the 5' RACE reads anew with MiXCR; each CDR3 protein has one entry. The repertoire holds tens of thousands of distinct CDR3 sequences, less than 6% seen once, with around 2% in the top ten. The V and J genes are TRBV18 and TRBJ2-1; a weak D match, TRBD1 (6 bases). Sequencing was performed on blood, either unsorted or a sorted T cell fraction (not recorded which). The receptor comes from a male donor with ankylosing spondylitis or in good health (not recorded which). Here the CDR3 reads CASSKTILAGENNEQFF. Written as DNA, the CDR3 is TGTGCCAGCTCGAAAACCATCCTGGCAGGGGAGAACAATGAGCAGTTCTTC.